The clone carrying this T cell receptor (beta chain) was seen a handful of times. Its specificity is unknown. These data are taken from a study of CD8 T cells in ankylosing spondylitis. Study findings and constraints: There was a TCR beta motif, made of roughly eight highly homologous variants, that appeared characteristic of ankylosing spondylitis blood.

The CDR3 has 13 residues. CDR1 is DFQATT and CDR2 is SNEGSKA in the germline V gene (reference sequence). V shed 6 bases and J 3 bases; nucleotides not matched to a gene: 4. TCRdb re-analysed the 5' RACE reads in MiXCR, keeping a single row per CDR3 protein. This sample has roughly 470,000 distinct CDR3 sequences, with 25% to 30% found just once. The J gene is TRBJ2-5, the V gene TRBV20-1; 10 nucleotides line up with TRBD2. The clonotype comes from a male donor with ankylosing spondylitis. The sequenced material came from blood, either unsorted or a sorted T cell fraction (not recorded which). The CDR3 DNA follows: TGCAGTGCCATGGGACTAGCGAAAGAGACCCAGTACTTC. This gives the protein CSAMGLAKETQYF.